This T cell receptor (beta chain) was observed in a study of CD8+CD57+ T cells in acquired aplastic anemia. Study-wide background: Healthy-donor CD4+ cells averaged about 9.9 million reads.

Notes on the study in general: Patients and controls shared 25 to 30 CD8+ CDR3 sequences, highly expressed in patients.

Investigators profiled TCR beta VDJ and CDR3 from genomic DNA template. TCRdb re-called the reads with MiXCR, one entry per CDR3 protein. The sample lists roughly 180,000 distinct CDR3 sequences, 45% to 50% occurring once. Trimming left V 3 bases short and J 1 base short, with 17 bases between. Germline V gene lookup returns CDR1 MNHEY and CDR2 SVGEGT. The CDR3 runs to 17 residues. This clonotype was seen repeatedly, ten times or more. Its antigen is not known. The genes are TRBV6-2 or TRBV6-3 and TRBJ2-3; D perhaps matches TRBD1 (6 bases). This sequence was found in a human donor in good health. Sequencing was done on a sample of sorted CD4+, CD8+, or CD8+CD57+ T cells (not recorded which) from PBMCs. The CDR3 loop is CASSYQGKISGTDTQYF. CDR3 sequence (DNA): TGTGCCAGCAGTTATCAGGGGAAGATCTCGGGCACAGATACGCAGTATTTT.